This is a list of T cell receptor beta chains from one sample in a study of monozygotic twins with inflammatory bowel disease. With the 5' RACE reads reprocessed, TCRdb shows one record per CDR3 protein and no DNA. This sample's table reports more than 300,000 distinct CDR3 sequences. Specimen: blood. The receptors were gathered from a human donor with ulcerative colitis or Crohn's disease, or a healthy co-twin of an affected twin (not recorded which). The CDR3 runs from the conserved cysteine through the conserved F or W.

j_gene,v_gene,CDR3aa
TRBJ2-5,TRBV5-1,CASSLNREQETQYF
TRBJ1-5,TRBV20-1,CRAPDRGLTSNQPQHF
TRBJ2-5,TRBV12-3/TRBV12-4,CASSLWDRQETQYF
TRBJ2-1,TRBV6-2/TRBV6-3,CASSPPTYTYNEQFF
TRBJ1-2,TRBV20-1,CSARDTGQGYGYTF
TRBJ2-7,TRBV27,CASSSPGTTTYEQYF
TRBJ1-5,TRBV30,CAYDRGGGNQPQHF
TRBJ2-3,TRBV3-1,CASSPLRRATGTDTQYF
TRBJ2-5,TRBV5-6,CASSFPPEQGETQYF
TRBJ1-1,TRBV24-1,CATSDLQKRAFF
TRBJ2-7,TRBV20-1,CSALADRAEQYF
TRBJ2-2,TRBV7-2,CAIRTGGGTGELFF
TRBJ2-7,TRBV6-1,CASRDPGQGSYEQYF
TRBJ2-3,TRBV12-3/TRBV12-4,CASSINRGVTDTQYF
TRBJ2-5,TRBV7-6,CASSSMTGGYETQYF
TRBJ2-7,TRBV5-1,CASSLDPGTGGYEQYF
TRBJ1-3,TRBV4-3,CASSPGPSGGNTIYF
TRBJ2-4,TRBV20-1,CSANTSGGKNIQYF
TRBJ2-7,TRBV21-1,CASSKALPAYEQYF
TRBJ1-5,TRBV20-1,CSAGSRTDNQPQHF
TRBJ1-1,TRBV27,CASTRGNRITEAFF
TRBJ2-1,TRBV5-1,CASSFDGPLDEQFF
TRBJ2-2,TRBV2,CASTLDSNTGELFF
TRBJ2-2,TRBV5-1,CASSLRTTGDTGELFF
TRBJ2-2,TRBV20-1,CSAGTVNTGELFF
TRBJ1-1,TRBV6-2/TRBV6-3,CASSFRGFTEAFF
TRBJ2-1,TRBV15,CATSRAHLNEQFF
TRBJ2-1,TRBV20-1,CSAGGQFSYNEQFF
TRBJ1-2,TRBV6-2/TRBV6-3,CASSYRSGHTFFYGYTF
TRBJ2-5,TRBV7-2,CASSLRRNQETQYF
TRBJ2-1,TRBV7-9,CASSLMGQGARNEQFF